The next 7 T cell receptor beta chains were all read from a single sample in a study of T cells expressing NK-cell markers. One entry per CDR3 protein, without DNA, is what TCRdb gives after re-calling the 5' RACE reads. The table lists around 550,000 distinct CDR3 sequences. Sequenced sample: blood T cells: a sorted CD56 or NKG2C T cell subset, CD4+ or CD8+ T cells, or bulk PBMC T cells (not recorded which). The receptors shown here come from a young man in good health.

V is TRBV28 and J is TRBJ2-3; TCRdb returns TRBD1, unconfirmable since there is no DNA. Germline lookup yields CDR1 MDHEN and CDR2 SYDVKM. The CDR3 is 11 amino acids. The CDR3 here is CASVIWGAQYF.

This chain joins TRBV6-2 or TRBV6-3 and TRBJ2-1; TCRdb's D call of TRBD2 is untestable without DNA. The germline V gene has CDR1 MNHEY and CDR2 SVGEGT. The CDR3 sequence is 17 residues long. CDR3 amino acids: CASSSGAGRNPYNEQFF.

This chain connects TRBV29-1 to TRBJ2-7; the TCRdb D gene call, TRBD2, has no DNA to confirm it. CDR1 is SQVTM and CDR2 is ANQGSEA in the germline V gene. CDR3 length: 13 amino acids. The CDR3 here is CSVNWVVGDEQYF.

This rearrangement joins TRBV24-1 to TRBJ2-3; the TCRdb call, TRBD2, lacks DNA for checking. Per germline, CDR1 KGHDR and CDR2 SFDVKD. The CDR3 runs to 14 residues. CDR3 protein: CAAPGGVLTDTQYF.

The V and J genes are TRBV6-5 and TRBJ1-2. The V gene's germline CDR1 is MNHEY and CDR2 SVGAGI. This CDR3 is 15 amino acids long. CDR3 in amino acids: CASSYGISANYGYTF.

CDR3 residues: CATATYRNEQFF. The chain has TRBV27 and TRBJ2-1. CDR1 and CDR2 (germline): MNHEY, SMNVEV (reference sequence). This CDR3 has 12 amino acids.

This chain joins TRBV24-1 and TRBJ1-1; the D call of TRBD1 rests on TCRdb alone, since no DNA is present to check it. Germline CDR1 reads KGHDR; CDR2 reads SFDVKD. CDR3 length equals 13 residues. CDR3 region: CATSERDRREAFF.